This TCR beta chain was identified during a study of T-cell reconstitution after alpha-beta-depleted transplantation in children (dated by TCRdb to the mid-2010s). General notes on the study: The study quantitatively tracked T-cell immune reconstitution after TCRalphabeta/CD19-depleted allogeneic hematopoietic cell transplantation in children using TCR repertoire profiling.

Preparation of the library involved PCR. For sequencing, an Illumina HiSeq 2500 was employed. TCR libraries were prepared with molecular barcoding, using unique molecular identifiers to normalize TCRbeta repertoire quantification. TCRdb passed the public sequencing reads through fastp at Q25 and MiXCR, retaining productive beta sequences. Rows are combined by CDR3 protein, so each entry shows the most common genes and DNA. Recorded for this sample are 500,000 to 600,000 distinct CDR3 sequences; 15% to 20% of them occurred a single time. Approximately 3% of the sample goes to the ten largest clones. The table lists this clonotype with many counts. It lacks a known antigen. Base-call qualities are not available, and no considerably larger clone is one nucleotide away. The sequenced sample was PBMCs from the stem cell graft donor, obtained from the stem cell graft. This receptor was taken from a human donor who donated a stem cell graft to a child with acute lymphoblastic leukemia.

The CDR3 has the sequence CASSAGLAGVFTGELFF. The DNA sequence is TGCGCCAGCAGTGCAGGACTAGCGGGAGTTTTTACCGGGGAGCTGTTTTTT. The sequence joins TRBV4-1 to TRBJ2-2; 13 middle bases align to TRBD2. The germline V gene specifies MGHRA as CDR1 and YSYEKL as CDR2. After removal of 6 bases from V and 5 bases from J, the junction retains 9 bases not matched to a gene. Its CDR3 holds 17 amino acids, cysteine through phenylalanine. The CDR3 DNA has 51 bases and is translated from base 1.